The table lists the clone carrying this T cell receptor beta chain with a few counts. Antigen unknown. This entry comes from a study of OX40 agonist ivuxolimab in advanced cancers. Whole-study findings and limits: Mean expanded clone counts were higher in CD8+ than CD4+ T cells.

The table came from immunoSEQ multiplex PCR; TCRdb's copy has only in-frame clones and leaves some out. The sample shows tens of thousands of clones, around 90% of them seen only once. V was pared by 10 bases and J by 0 bases, with 9 bases between. CDR1 and CDR2 from the germline V gene are ENHRY and SYGVKD. The CDR3 has 12 amino acids. This receptor was identified in an adult with an advanced solid tumor such as melanoma, head and neck, liver or kidney cancer. The chain is built from TRBV10-3 and TRBJ1-2; unclear D gene. The material was CD4+ or CD8+ T cells sorted from blood, obtained in a trial of the OX40 agonist ivuxolimab. The CDR3 DNA reads TGTGCCACCGGGCGTACTAACTATGGCTACACCTTC. Protein product: CATGRTNYGYTF.